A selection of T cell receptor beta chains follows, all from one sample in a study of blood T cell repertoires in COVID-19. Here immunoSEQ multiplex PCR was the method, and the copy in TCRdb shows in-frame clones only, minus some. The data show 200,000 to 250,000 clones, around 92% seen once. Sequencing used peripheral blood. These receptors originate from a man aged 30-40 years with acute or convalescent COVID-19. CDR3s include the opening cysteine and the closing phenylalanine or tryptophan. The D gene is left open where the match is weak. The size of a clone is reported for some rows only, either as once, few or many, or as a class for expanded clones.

CASSRAGETQYF | TGTGCCAGCAGTAGAGCGGGGGAGACCCAGTACTTC | TRBD2 | TRBJ2-5 | TRBV6-5 | -
CASSLQGGSYEQYF | TGTGCCAGCAGTTTACAGGGCGGATCCTACGAGCAGTACTTC | - | TRBJ2-7 | TRBV27 | -
CASSFHIGTSLPDTQYF | TGTGCCAGCAGCTTTCATATCGGGACTAGTCTCCCCGATACGCAGTATTTT | TRBD2 | TRBJ2-3 | TRBV5-4 | -
CASSTSNPTGLHQPQHF | TGTGCCAGCAGTACCTCCAACCCCACAGGGCTGCATCAGCCCCAGCATTTT | - | TRBJ1-5 | TRBV28 | -
CSASHPSGRMHEQFF | TGCAGCGCTTCGCATCCTAGCGGGAGGATGCATGAGCAGTTCTTC | TRBD2 | TRBJ2-1 | TRBV29-1 | -
CASSGPRGRGKNEKLFF | TGTGCCAGCAGCGGACCCCGAGGGCGGGGGAAAAATGAAAAACTGTTTTTT | - | TRBJ1-4 | TRBV7-9 | -
CASTQGGGSSYEQYF | TGTGCCAGCACCCAGGGAGGGGGGAGCTCCTACGAGCAGTACTTC | - | TRBJ2-7 | TRBV3-1/TRBV3-2 | -
CASSFSDRGNTGELFF | TGTGCTAGCAGCTTTTCGGACAGGGGAAACACCGGGGAGCTGTTTTTT | TRBD1 | TRBJ2-2 | TRBV7-7 | -
CASSLYGGGYEQYF | TGTGCCAGCAGCTTGTATGGGGGAGGCTACGAGCAGTACTTC | - | TRBJ2-7 | TRBV5-6 | -
CASSIVGGKETQYF | TGTGCCAGTAGTATAGTTGGAGGGAAAGAGACCCAGTACTTC | - | TRBJ2-5 | TRBV19 | once
CASSPWTGGFYGYTF | TGTGCCAGCAGCCCTTGGACAGGGGGATTTTATGGCTACACCTTC | TRBD1 | TRBJ1-2 | TRBV7-9 | -
CASSLAGIPNTGELFF | TGTGCCAGCAGCTTAGCCGGTATACCGAACACCGGGGAGCTGTTTTTT | - | TRBJ2-2 | TRBV7-8 | -
CASSFTGTGFRGTEAFF | TGTGCCAGCAGCTTTACGGGGACAGGTTTTAGAGGTACTGAAGCTTTCTTT | TRBD1 | TRBJ1-1 | TRBV7-9 | -
CASRFQGVRTGELFF | TGTGCCAGCAGATTCCAGGGGGTCAGGACCGGGGAGCTGTTTTTT | TRBD1 | TRBJ2-2 | TRBV6-5 | -
CASSEAPGKEQFF | TGTGCCAGCAGTGAAGCGCCGGGGAAGGAGCAGTTCTTC | - | TRBJ2-1 | TRBV6-1 | -
CASSSGTSGTYEQYF | TGTGCCAGTAGTAGCGGGACTAGCGGGACCTACGAGCAGTACTTC | TRBD2 | TRBJ2-7 | TRBV19 | -
CASSITGWYGYTF | TGTGCCAGTAGTATCACAGGGTGGTATGGCTACACCTTC | - | TRBJ1-2 | TRBV19 | -
CASSIDRDRANEQFF | TGTGCCAGTAGTATAGATCGGGACAGGGCGAATGAGCAGTTCTTC | TRBD1 | TRBJ2-1 | TRBV19 | -
CASSLSTTGGARDTQYF | TGTGCCAGCAGTTTATCCACCACAGGGGGCGCCAGGGATACGCAGTATTTT | TRBD1 | TRBJ2-3 | TRBV28 | -
CASSFYEDNEQFF | TGTGCCAGCAGCTTTTACGAGGACAATGAGCAGTTCTTC | - | TRBJ2-1 | TRBV7-9 | -
CASSLTGSANEKLFF | TGCGCCAGCAGCTTAACAGGGTCGGCTAATGAAAAACTGTTTTTT | - | TRBJ1-4 | TRBV5-1 | -
CASRTGVETQYF | TGTGCCAGCAGGACAGGGGTCGAGACCCAGTACTTC | TRBD1 | TRBJ2-5 | TRBV7-9 | once
CASSQDWHRLETQYF | TGTGCCAGCAGCCAAGATTGGCACCGTCTGGAGACCCAGTACTTC | - | TRBJ2-5 | TRBV14 | many
CATSSGSGNTIYF | TGTGCCACCAGCAGCGGTTCTGGAAACACCATATATTTT | - | TRBJ1-3 | TRBV15 | -